This T cell receptor (beta chain) stems from a study of brain T cells in children with intractable seizures. Study observations and caveats: Clones missing pre-surgery may reflect undersampling of that blood sample. Viral specificity was inferred only from CDR3 similarity; HCMV serostatus was unknown.

For this clone: What it binds is not known.

Clones were sequenced by immunoSEQ multiplex PCR, and TCRdb holds only the in-frame ones, with some missing. The top ten hold 4.5% to 7% of the sample, which has hundreds of thousands of clones, over 90% seen once. This sample's time point: blood from clinic visit 5 months post-surgery; TSC patient then seizure free. This receptor was obtained from a boy in the first two years of life with tuberous sclerosis and intractable seizures. Sequencing used peripheral blood, obtained roughly 5 months after surgery.

DNA for the CDR3: TGCAGTGCGAAGGGATTTGGTGGCTACACCTTC. Protein product: CSAKGFGGYTF. V usage is TRBV20-1 and J usage is TRBJ1-2; D is undetermined. Germline CDR1 and CDR2: DFQATT and SNEGSKA (reference sequence). V lost 6 bases to trimming and J lost 7 bases, with 12 bases between them. This CDR3 spans 11 amino acids.